The entry below describes one T cell receptor (beta chain). Its antigen is currently unknown. The sample is drawn from a study of cytotoxic CD8 clonotypes in ibrutinib-treated CLL. In the study overall: Included were 11 relapsed/refractory and about 15 treatment-naive patients, of whom some 18 were IGHV unmutated. Response sampling occurred after a median 12 months of treatment (range 6 to 36). Study findings and constraints: Public clonotypes, found uncommonly, either contracted or stayed stable on treatment. Sample timing was unmatched between remission and later-progressing patients; lymph nodes unstudied.

The CDR3 is 14 residues long. Germline V CDR1 and CDR2: SGHRS, YFSETQ. V lost 0 bases to trimming and J lost 3 bases, with 8 bases between them. TCRdb keeps only in-frame clones here, not all; method: immunoSEQ multiplex PCR. The profile shows tens of thousands of clones, approximately 52% of them singletons. The input for sequencing was PBMCs, taken after 24 months of ibrutinib treatment. This chain connects TRBV5-1 to TRBJ2-3; D gene ambiguous. The TCR sequence derives from a human donor with chronic lymphocytic leukemia. The CDR3 is CASSLAGRTDTQYF. The CDR3 DNA follows: TGCGCCAGCAGCTTGGCCGGCAGGACAGATACGCAGTATTTT. Using reference TRBV5-1 and TRBJ2-3 for the parts outside the CDR3, the full variable domain is KAGVTQTPRYLIKTRGQQVTLSCSPISGHRSVSWYQQTPGQGLQFLFEYFSETQRNKGNFPGRFSGRQFSNSRSEMNVSTLELGDSALYLCASSLAGRTDTQYFGPGTRLTVL.